Given below is one TCR beta chain in context. Antigen specificity is unknown. At one of its ends the junction is not consistent with the germline gene, which may arise from a read error. The record originates from a study of tumor and adjacent non-tumor tissue in lung cancer. About the research overall: Histology: around 13 adenocarcinoma, a couple of squamous cell carcinoma, 1 small cell lung cancer. Study conclusions and caveats: In normal lung, the top 100 clones were significantly more dominant than in tumor.

A modified ARM-PCR protocol with three rounds of nested PCR amplified TCRbeta. MiXCR, applied by TCRdb to the multiplex PCR reads, yields one record per CDR3 protein. The top ten clones hold about an eighth of a sample with 75,000 to 80,000 distinct CDR3 sequences, roughly 80% of them seen once. RNA was extracted from bulk tissue without any cell sorting. The CDR3 totals 16 residues. Germline values: CDR1 LGHNA, CDR2 YNFKEQ. The rearrangement joins TRBV4-2 to TRBJ2-2, with 8 positions matching TRBD2. Material: lung tumor tissue. This TCR was sampled from a woman in her 50s with non-small cell lung cancer. CDR3 residues: CTSGQKSGGNTGELFF. CDR3 in DNA: TGTACCAGCGGCCAAAAAAGCGGGGGAAACACCGGGGAGCTGTTTTTT.